The 24 T cell receptor beta chains in this list originate from one sample, sequenced in a study of CD8+CD57+ T cells in acquired aplastic anemia. Patients included in sequencing had previously demonstrated CD8+CD57+ cell expansion by flow cytometry. TCR beta VDJ combinations and CDR3 sequences were profiled from genomic DNA. MiXCR, applied by TCRdb to the reads, yields one record per CDR3 protein. The top ten hold under 0.95% of the sample, which has under 500,000 distinct CDR3 sequences, around 30% seen once. Sequenced input: sorted CD4+, CD8+, or CD8+CD57+ T cells (not recorded which) from PBMCs. The receptors were sampled from a human donor with aplastic anemia.

This clonotype occurred a few times. CDR3 in amino acids: CASSQDGFSDTQYF. CDR3 in DNA: TGCGCCAGCAGCCAAGATGGGTTTTCAGATACGCAGTATTTT. The V call is TRBV4-3, the J call TRBJ2-3; no clear D. This CDR3 spans 14 amino acids. V was clipped by 0 bases and J by 4 bases, with 8 bases between them. The germline CDR1 and CDR2 sequences are LGHNA and YSLEER.

There are many counts of this clonotype. The V gene is TRBV11-1, the J gene TRBJ2-7; D may match TRBD1 or TRBD2 (5 bases each). Germline V lookup: CDR1 SGHAT, CDR2 FQDESV (reference sequence). V was pared by 5 bases and J by 3 bases, with 23 bases between. The CDR3 length is 17 residues. The CDR3 region is CASSTPRGRGNYYEQYF. DNA for the CDR3: TGTGCCAGCAGCACACCACGGGGAAGGGGCAATTACTACGAGCAGTACTTC.

This clonotype was counted many times. The J gene is TRBJ1-3, the V gene TRBV9; possibly TRBD1 for D (5 bases). V gave up 4 bases and J gave up 2 bases, with 10 bases separating them. Germline CDR1 is SGDLS and CDR2 is YYNGEE. The CDR3 runs 14 residues. CDR3 in amino acids: CASSLDSAGNTIYF. DNA for the CDR3: TGTGCCAGCAGCCTAGACAGTGCTGGAAACACCATATATTTT.

Only one count was recorded for this clonotype. Germline is not matched at one junction end, which may reflect a read error. V is TRBV9 and J is TRBJ2-7; no firm D call. The length of the CDR3 is 11 residues. The germline V gene encodes CDR1 SGDLS and CDR2 YYNGEE. The CDR3 spells CAGSLGYEQYF. CDR3 in DNA: TGTGCCGGCAGTCTGGGATACGAGCAGTACTTC. Complete variable domain (other parts from reference TRBV9 and TRBJ2-7): DSGVTQTPKHLITATGQRVTLRCSPRSGDLSVYWYQQSLDQGLQFLIQYYNGEERAKGNILERFSAQQFPDLHSELNLSSLELGDSALYFCAGSLGYEQYFGPGTRLTVT.

At least ten counts were recorded for this clonotype. The chain combines TRBV7-9 with TRBJ2-7; D tentatively reads TRBD1 or TRBD2 (5 bases each). CDR1 SEHNR and CDR2 FQNEAQ come from the germline V gene (reference sequence). CDR3 length: 14 amino acids. V lost 5 bases, J lost 1 base, and 12 bases lay in between. The CDR3 reads CASSPRGVSYEQYF. The CDR3 DNA follows: TGTGCCAGCAGCCCACGGGGCGTTTCCTACGAGCAGTACTTC.

The chain uses TRBV6-5 and TRBJ1-1, with 7 bases matching TRBD1. Germline CDR1 and CDR2: MNHEY and SVGAGI. Germline trimming cut 8 bases from V and 3 bases from J; bases unmatched to any gene: 0. This CDR3 has 11 amino acids. CDR3 coding DNA: TGTGCCAGCCAGGGGGACACTGAAGCTTTCTTT. It yields the protein CASQGDTEAFF.

As concerns this clonotype: It may be a read error: a sequence one base away is much more abundant. The V gene is TRBV7-9, the J gene TRBJ2-7; 7 bases are a match to TRBD1. This CDR3 has 14 amino acids. Germline CDR1 reads SEHNR; CDR2 reads FQNEAQ (reference sequence). Unmatched junction bases numbered 8, after V lost 2 bases and J lost 7 bases. Here the CDR3 reads CASSLIQGPAEQYF. The CDR3 coding sequence is TGTGCCAGCAGCTTAATACAGGGGCCCGCGGAGCAGTACTTC.

There are many counts of this clonotype. The CDR3 DNA is TGTGCCACCAGTGACCCAGGACAGGCAGGCTACACCTTC. It translates to CATSDPGQAGYTF. The V call is TRBV24-1, the J call TRBJ1-2; 7 bases match TRBD1. Germline CDR1 and CDR2: KGHDR and SFDVKD. The CDR3 is 13 residues long. V lost 4 bases and J lost 8; bases outside the gene matches: 6.

This clonotype was counted at least ten times. The V gene is TRBV11-1, the J gene TRBJ2-7; TRBD1 might be the D (6 bases). The CDR3 sequence is 15 residues long. From germline, CDR1 is SGHAT and CDR2 FQDESV (reference sequence). V was pared by 1 base and J by 3 bases, with 13 bases between. DNA for the CDR3: TGTGCCAGCAGCTTAGTCTCGTGGGGGCACTACGAGCAGTACTTC. Translating it yields CASSLVSWGHYEQYF.

This clonotype was detected only a few times. This chain links TRBV2 with TRBJ2-1; D uncertain. Germline CDR1 reads SNHLY; CDR2 reads FYNNEI. V lost 6 bases to trimming and J lost 8 bases, with 17 bases between them. The CDR3 totals 14 residues. The CDR3 DNA sequence: TGTGCCAGCAGGGGGATCAGTGCAGGCGATGAGCAGTTCTTC. Translated: CASRGISAGDEQFF.

Regarding this clonotype: A much bigger clone sits one base away, suggesting this may be a read error. The chain links TRBV11-2 to TRBJ2-7; 9 bases are a match to TRBD2. Trimming cost V 4 bases and J 0 bases; bases outside gene matches: 10. Germline CDR1 and CDR2: SGHAT and FQNNGV. This CDR3 contains 17 residues. DNA of the CDR3: TGTGCCAGCAGCTCAGTAGCGGGGGACTGGAGCTCCTACGAGCAGTACTTC. This codes for CASSSVAGDWSSYEQYF. The full variable domain, its missing parts supplied by reference TRBV11-2 and TRBJ2-7, is EAGVAQSPRYKIIEKRQSVAFWCNPISGHATLYWYQQILGQGPKLLIQFQNNGVVDDSQLPKDRFSAERLKGVDSTLKIQPAKLEDSAVYLCASSSVAGDWSSYEQYFGPGTRLTVT.

This clonotype was counted many times. CDR3 nucleotides: TGTGCCAGTAGTATGGTCGGAAACACCATATATTTT. This encodes CASSMVGNTIYF. V and J are TRBV19 and TRBJ1-3; D remains unclear. The germline V and J ends were trimmed by 3 bases and 4 bases, with 4 bases remaining between them. Per the germline V gene, CDR1 is LNHDA and CDR2 is SQIVND (reference sequence). The CDR3 extends over 12 amino acids.

This clonotype was counted at least ten times. The CDR3 nucleotides read TGTGCCTCAACCCCCGGGACAGGGGGCTACGAGCAGTACTTC. Amino acids: CASTPGTGGYEQYF. The chain recombines TRBV10-3 with TRBJ2-7, with TRBD1 identical over 11 bases. Germline values: CDR1 ENHRY, CDR2 SYGVKD. The CDR3 runs 14 residues. V trimming: 11 bases; J trimming: 3 bases; junction bases outside the gene matches: 9.

This rearrangement joins TRBV5-1 to TRBJ2-7, with 9 positions matching TRBD2. The germline V gene has CDR1 SGHRS and CDR2 YFSETQ. This CDR3 has 15 residues. Trimming took 4 bases from V and 4 from J; bases not matched to a gene: 9. In nucleotides, the CDR3 is TGCGCCAGCAGCGGGGGTAGCGGGAGAGAGTACGAGCAGTACTTC. Its protein product is CASSGGSGREYEQYF. The full variable domain, with the rest looked up from reference TRBV5-1 and TRBJ2-7, is KAGVTQTPRYLIKTRGQQVTLSCSPISGHRSVSWYQQTPGQGLQFLFEYFSETQRNKGNFPGRFSGRQFSNSRSEMNVSTLELGDSALYLCASSGGSGREYEQYFGPGTRLTVT.

This clonotype occurred a few times. CDR3: CASSSRGPGANVLTF. CDR3 nucleotides: TGTGCCAGCAGTTCCAGGGGACCTGGGGCCAACGTCCTGACTTTC. V and J are TRBV12-3 or TRBV12-4 and TRBJ2-6; a weak D match, TRBD1 (6 bases). The CDR3 spans 15 residues. V was clipped by 4 bases and J by 2 bases, with 9 bases between them.

This chain links TRBV25-1 with TRBJ1-1; no clear D. V was trimmed by 5 bases and J by 1 base, leaving 14 bases between them. The CDR3 length is 15 residues. The germline CDR1 and CDR2 sequences are MGHDK and SYGVNS. CDR3 DNA: TGTGCCAGCAGTTACCTCCCGGGCGGGAACACTGAAGCTTTCTTT. This encodes CASSYLPGGNTEAFF.

This clonotype turned up a few times. Given a much more abundant clone one base away, this may be a read error. The chain uses TRBV2 and TRBJ1-5; D is undetermined. Germline V gives CDR1 SNHLY, CDR2 FYNNEI. V lost 2 bases and J lost 0, with 5 bases in between. The CDR3 consists of 14 residues. In DNA form, the CDR3 reads TGTGCCAGCAGTGAACCGGATAGCAATCAGCCCCAGCATTTT. It translates to CASSEPDSNQPQHF. Drawing the rest from reference TRBV2 and TRBJ1-5, the complete variable domain is EPEVTQTPSHQVTQMGQEVILRCVPISNHLYFYWYRQILGQKVEFLVSFYNNEISEKSEIFDDQFSVERPDGSNFTLKIRSTKLEDSAMYFCASSEPDSNQPQHFGDGTRLSIL.

The chain joins TRBV20-1 to TRBJ1-4; D might be TRBD1 (5 bases). The CDR3 consists of 12 residues. CDR1 and CDR2 from the germline V gene are DFQATT and SNEGSKA (reference sequence). The germline V and J ends were trimmed by 2 bases and 8 bases, with 9 bases remaining between them. The CDR3 loop reads CSARQGEEKLFF. The CDR3, as DNA: TGCAGTGCTAGACAGGGTGAAGAAAAACTGTTTTTT.

This clonotype was seen repeatedly, ten times or more. V gene TRBV2 combines with J gene TRBJ2-3; TRBD2 is a possible D gene (5 bases). V lost 8 bases and J lost 6, with 12 bases in between. The CDR3 has 12 amino acids. CDR1 and CDR2 from the germline V gene are SNHLY and FYNNEI. This CDR3 reads CASGGLPDTQYF. Written as DNA, the CDR3 is TGTGCCAGCGGCGGACTCCCCGATACGCAGTATTTT.

The CDR3 DNA follows: TGCAGTGCTAGTAGCGGGAGGGCCGAGGGTGAGCAGTTCTTC. It codes for CSASSGRAEGEQFF. The chain is built from TRBV20-1 and TRBJ2-1; TRBD2 aligns across 11 bases. J was trimmed by 9 bases and V by 3 bases; bases with no gene match: 7. Germline V lookup: CDR1 DFQATT, CDR2 SNEGSKA (reference sequence). This CDR3 has 14 amino acids.

The chain links TRBV4-2 to TRBJ1-3; no clear D gene. In germline, CDR1 is LGHNA, CDR2 YNFKEQ. The CDR3 is 16 amino acids. The V end lost 0 bases, the J end lost 3 bases, and 12 bases lay between the germline ends. The CDR3 DNA follows: TGTGCCAGCAGCCAAGATGTTGGTTTGATTGGAAACACCATATATTTT. Residues: CASSQDVGLIGNTIYF.

In this sample, this clonotype turned up many times. CDR3 loop: CAAARSSYNEQFF. DNA of the CDR3: TGTGCCGCGGCCAGGAGCTCCTACAATGAGCAGTTCTTC. This chain links TRBV15 with TRBJ2-1; D is unresolved. CDR1 and CDR2 from the germline V gene are LNHNV and YYDKDF (reference sequence). Trimming took off 11 bases at V and 0 bases at J, with 11 bases between the two ends. The length of the CDR3 is 13 residues.

The chain couples TRBV5-1 to TRBJ2-7; a weak D match, TRBD1 (5 bases). With 0 bases removed from V and 2 bases from J, the gap between germline ends came to 9 bases. CDR1 and CDR2 from the germline V gene are SGHRS and YFSETQ. CDR3 length: 14 amino acids. CDR3 DNA: TGCGCCAGCAGCTTGGGACAGTTTCCCTACGAGCAGTACTTC. It encodes CASSLGQFPYEQYF.

This rearrangement joins TRBV11-1 to TRBJ1-5, with 7 nucleotides matching TRBD1. J was trimmed by 4 bases and V by 5 bases; bases with no gene match: 11. This CDR3 is built from 16 residues. The germline CDR1 and CDR2 sequences are SGHAT and FQDESV (reference sequence). CDR3: CASSHTRTGTNQPQHF. The CDR3 nucleotides are TGTGCCAGCAGCCATACACGGACAGGCACTAATCAGCCCCAGCATTTT. Full variable domain (outside the CDR3, taken from reference TRBV11-1 and TRBJ1-5): EAEVAQSPRYKITEKSQAVAFWCDPISGHATLYWYRQILGQGPELLVQFQDESVVDDSQLPKDRFSAERLKGVDSTLKIQPAELGDSAMYLCASSHTRTGTNQPQHFGDGTRLSIL.